This T cell receptor beta chain was observed in a study of blood T cell repertoires in COVID-19. Study at large: Acute and convalescent COVID-19 specimens originated in the United States, Italy and Spain. In each case, the material was cDNA or gDNA derived from T cells, B-cell-depleted T cells, or PBMCs.

Per the original data handling: Amplifying reference gene primers gave estimates of nucleated cell counts. Repertoires were generated with immunoSEQ multiplex PCR, while TCRdb's copy carries only in-frame clones and drops some. V and J calls and clone size are as listed in that table; D and trimming were resolved from the DNA. The repertoire includes 130,000 to 150,000 clones, 70% to 85% of them detected once, and 10% sits in the top ten. CDR3 length: 16 amino acids. V dropped 2 bases and J dropped 6; count of bases not matched to a gene: 9. Germline CDR1 reads LNHDA; CDR2 reads SQIVND (reference sequence).

The TCR sequence derives from a man aged 55-75 years with active or convalescent COVID-19. The source material was peripheral blood. The chain uses TRBV19 and TRBJ2-3; 9 bases align to TRBD2. CDR3 sequence reads: CASSIPASGISDTQYF. The CDR3 bases are TGTGCCAGTAGTATACCAGCTAGCGGGATCTCGGATACGCAGTATTTT. The full variable domain, with the rest looked up from reference TRBV19 and TRBJ2-3, is DGGITQSPKYLFRKEGQNVTLSCEQNLNHDAMYWYRQDPGQGLRLIYYSQIVNDFQKGDIAEGYSVSREKKESFPLTVTSAQKNPTAFYLCASSIPASGISDTQYFGPGTRLTVL.